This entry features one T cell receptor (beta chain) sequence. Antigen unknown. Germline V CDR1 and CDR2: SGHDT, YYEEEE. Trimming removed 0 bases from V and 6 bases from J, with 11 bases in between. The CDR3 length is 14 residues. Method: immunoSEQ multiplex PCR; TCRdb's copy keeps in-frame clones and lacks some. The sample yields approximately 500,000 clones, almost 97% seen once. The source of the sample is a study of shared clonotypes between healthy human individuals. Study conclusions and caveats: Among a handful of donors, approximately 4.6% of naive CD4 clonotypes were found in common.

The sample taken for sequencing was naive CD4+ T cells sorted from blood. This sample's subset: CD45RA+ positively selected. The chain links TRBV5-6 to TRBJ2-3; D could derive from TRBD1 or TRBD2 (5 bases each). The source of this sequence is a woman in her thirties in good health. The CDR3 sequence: CASSLAGRGDTQYF. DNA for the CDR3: TGTGCCAGCAGCTTGGCAGGGAGAGGTGATACGCAGTATTTT.